The 31 T cell receptor beta chains reported below all come from one sample, sequenced in a study of PD-1 blockade in classical Hodgkin lymphoma. Profiled with immunoSEQ multiplex PCR; TCRdb holds only in-frame clones, not every one. The table lists roughly 11,000 clones, 80% to 85% of them singletons. Relapse was seen in all patients after autologous stem cell transplantation, and brentuximab vedotin exposure was variable. From thawed PBMCs, magnetic negative selection was used to isolate the CD8+ T cells. Sequenced material: CD8+ T cells from blood, taken at baseline. Every receptor here comes from a human donor with classical Hodgkin lymphoma.

The rearrangement joins TRBV11-2 to TRBJ1-1; D not resolved. V lost 3 bases and J 6 bases, leaving 11 bases between the germline ends. Germline CDR1 is SGHAT and CDR2 is FQNNGV. CDR3 length equals 13 residues. The CDR3 sequence is CASSFHLAAEAFF. The CDR3, as DNA: TGTGCCAGCAGCTTCCACCTAGCGGCTGAAGCTTTCTTT.

This clone is a singleton in its sample. The chain uses TRBV7-9 and TRBJ2-3; 10 bases agree with TRBD2. Germline V lookup: CDR1 SEHNR, CDR2 FQNEAQ (reference sequence). V lost 1 base, J lost 2 bases, and 6 bases stayed unmatched. The CDR3 length is 17 residues. The CDR3 here is CASSLVASGSLTDTQYF. The CDR3 DNA is TGTGCCAGCAGCTTAGTGGCTAGCGGGAGCCTCACAGATACGCAGTATTTT.

CDR3 sequence: CASIGKINEQFF. CDR3 DNA sequence: TGTGCCAGCATTGGGAAGATAAATGAGCAGTTCTTC. The chain employs TRBV27 and TRBJ2-1; D gene unclear. V was shortened by 7 bases and J by 7 bases, with 11 bases between the two germline ends. Germline V lookup: CDR1 MNHEY, CDR2 SMNVEV (reference sequence). The CDR3 extends over 12 amino acids.

This clone was picked up a small number of times. The rearrangement joins TRBV7-9 to TRBJ2-3, with D perhaps assigned TRBD1 or TRBD2 (5 bases each). The ends were cut back, 0 bases at V and 6 bases at J, with 16 bases in the middle. Per the germline V gene, CDR1 is SEHNR and CDR2 is FQNEAQ (reference sequence). The CDR3 is 16 residues long. The CDR3 protein is CASSLASSWGSDTQYF. The CDR3 DNA reads TGTGCCAGCAGCTTAGCTTCTAGTTGGGGGTCCGATACGCAGTATTTT.

J is TRBJ2-7 and V is TRBV7-9; 9 bases line up with TRBD2. The germline V gene has CDR1 SEHNR and CDR2 FQNEAQ (reference sequence). This CDR3 region has 16 residues. J was trimmed by 1 base and V by 5 bases; bases with no gene match: 9. CDR3 loop: CASSPATSGFSYEQYF. CDR3 nucleotide sequence: TGTGCCAGCAGCCCTGCGACTAGCGGATTTTCCTACGAGCAGTACTTC.

The chain employs TRBV27 and TRBJ2-7; maybe TRBD2 (6 bases). Germline V gives CDR1 MNHEY, CDR2 SMNVEV (reference sequence). The germline V and J ends were trimmed by 4 bases and 3 bases, with 16 bases remaining between them. The CDR3 is 15 residues long. CDR3 in DNA: TGTGCCAGCAGTTACACTAGGAGCGGGCTCTACGAGCAGTACTTC. Its translation: CASSYTRSGLYEQYF.

The chain couples TRBV19 to TRBJ2-7; perhaps D is TRBD1 or TRBD2 (5 bases each). Germline CDR1 is LNHDA and CDR2 is SQIVND (reference sequence). The CDR3 is made up of 14 amino acids. V shed 10 bases and J shed 2 bases, with 18 bases lying between them. The CDR3 DNA sequence: TGTGCCACCGCTGAGGGGCCGATCGCCTACGAGCAGTACTTC. Its protein product is CATAEGPIAYEQYF.

The chain's CDR3 is CASSDSIEGTEAFF. In DNA, the CDR3 is TGTGCCAGCAGTGACTCGATAGAGGGAACTGAAGCTTTCTTT. The chain recombines TRBV6-4 with TRBJ1-1; D is undetermined. V lost 0 bases and J 5 bases, leaving 10 bases between the germline ends. The CDR3 is 14 amino acids. Germline V gives CDR1 MRHNA, CDR2 SNTAGT.

CDR3 loop: CASSGTGSYEQYF. The CDR3 coding sequence is TGTGCCAGCAGCGGGACGGGCTCCTACGAGCAGTACTTC. J is TRBJ2-7 and V is TRBV27; D tentatively reads TRBD1 or TRBD2 (5 bases each). Trimming left V 6 bases short and J 0 bases short, with 9 bases between. Germline V gene data show CDR1 as MNHEY and CDR2 as SMNVEV (reference sequence). This CDR3 comprises 13 residues.

The J gene is TRBJ2-5, the V gene TRBV27; D gene uncertain. The CDR3 totals 15 residues. Germline V gene lookup returns CDR1 MNHEY and CDR2 SMNVEV (reference sequence). V lost 2 bases to trimming and J lost 0 bases, with 10 bases between them. The CDR3 DNA reads TGTGCCAGCAGTTTAAACTTACAGTACCAAGAGACCCAGTACTTC. As protein: CASSLNLQYQETQYF.

This clone was picked up one time. The chain combines TRBV27 with TRBJ2-7; D not resolved. CDR1 is MNHEY and CDR2 is SMNVEV in the germline V gene (reference sequence). This CDR3 has 11 amino acids. Trimming removed 2 bases at V and 8 bases at J, with 7 bases between. CDR3 nucleotide sequence: TGTGCCAGCAGTTTACCCCCCCAGCAGTACTTC. Protein sequence: CASSLPPQQYF.

CDR3 loop: CASSQDRLPYEQYF. CDR3 coding DNA: TGCGCCAGCAGCCAAGATCGCCTTCCCTACGAGCAGTACTTC. This sequence joins TRBV4-1 and TRBJ2-7, with unresolved D. The V gene lost 0 bases and the J gene lost 2 bases, with 8 bases spanning the gap. CDR3 size: 14 residues. Germline V lookup: CDR1 MGHRA, CDR2 YSYEKL.

V usage is TRBV19 and J usage is TRBJ2-1; possibly TRBD2 for D (5 bases). Trimming pared 8 bases from V and 4 bases from J, leaving 15 bases between. This CDR3 has 14 amino acids. Germline V lookup: CDR1 LNHDA, CDR2 SQIVND (reference sequence). CDR3 region: CASSAHGNYNEQFF. CDR3 nucleotide sequence: TGTGCCAGTTCGGCGCACGGGAATTACAATGAGCAGTTCTTC.

The chain couples TRBV19 to TRBJ1-1; D gene uncertain. The germline CDR1 and CDR2 sequences are LNHDA and SQIVND (reference sequence). The CDR3 runs 13 residues. V lost 2 bases, J lost 8 bases, and 12 bases lay in between. CDR3 amino acids: CASSISIEREAFF. The CDR3 DNA is TGTGCCAGTAGTATATCGATCGAGAGGGAAGCTTTCTTT.

The gene calls are TRBV4-1 and TRBJ2-7; D ambiguous. Germline assignment: CDR1 MGHRA and CDR2 YSYEKL. The CDR3 runs to 13 residues. V shed 0 bases and J shed 3 bases, with 6 bases lying between them. In DNA form, the CDR3 reads TGCGCCAGCAGCCAAGATAAGGGCTACGAGCAGTACTTC. This translates into CASSQDKGYEQYF.

The genes are TRBV5-4 and TRBJ1-2; D is unclear. Trimming removed 1 base at V and 4 bases at J, with 20 bases between. In germline, CDR1 is SGHNT, CDR2 YYREEE (reference sequence). The CDR3 consists of 17 residues. The CDR3 loop reads CASSLLAEFSPTYGYTF. CDR3 in DNA: TGTGCCAGCAGCTTGTTAGCAGAATTCAGTCCCACCTATGGCTACACCTTC.

The chain has TRBV6-5 and TRBJ2-1; TRBD2 is a possible D gene (6 bases). Trimming stripped 7 bases from V and 0 bases from J, with 10 bases between. The V gene's germline CDR1 is MNHEY and CDR2 SVGAGI. CDR3 length: 14 amino acids. The DNA for the CDR3 is TGTGCCAGCACCCGGGGGAGCTCCTACAATGAGCAGTTCTTC. It specifies CASTRGSSYNEQFF.

The chain links TRBV4-2 to TRBJ1-6; D is unclear. V dropped 2 bases and J dropped 0 bases, with 17 bases sitting between them. There are 19 residues in the CDR3. Germline V lookup: CDR1 LGHNA, CDR2 YNFKEQ. CDR3 in amino acids: CASSQSMTRLSSYNSPLHF. As DNA, the CDR3 is TGTGCCAGCAGCCAAAGTATGACTAGGTTGAGCTCCTATAATTCACCCCTCCACTTT.

J is TRBJ1-5 and V is TRBV27; weak D call: TRBD1 (5 bases). Germline CDR1 MNHEY, CDR2 SMNVEV (reference sequence). The V end lost 4 bases, the J end lost 6 bases, and 16 bases lay between the germline ends. There are 15 residues in the CDR3. The CDR3 loop reads CASSSGGGVGQPQHF. CDR3 nucleotide sequence: TGTGCCAGCAGTTCGGGGGGTGGGGTGGGTCAGCCCCAGCATTTT.

The V and J genes are TRBV4-2 and TRBJ1-4; D ambiguous. Trimming took off 4 bases at V and 7 bases at J, with 7 bases between the two ends. CDR1 is LGHNA, CDR2 YNFKEQ, per germline. The CDR3 covers 12 residues. The CDR3 DNA is TGTGCCAGCAGCCTGGACGGTGAAAAACTGTTTTTT. This encodes CASSLDGEKLFF.

This rearrangement joins TRBV14 to TRBJ2-3; D gene unclear. Trimming stripped 0 bases from V and 0 bases from J, with 7 bases between. This CDR3 has 15 residues. Germline V CDR1 and CDR2: SGHDN, FVKESK. The DNA of the CDR3 is TGTGCCAGCAGCCAAGATCCGGGTAGCACAGATACGCAGTATTTT. Protein product: CASSQDPGSTDTQYF.

V is TRBV2 and J is TRBJ2-7; 13 nucleotides align to TRBD2. Germline-derived CDR1 and CDR2 are SNHLY and FYNNEI. Losses at the gene ends were 8 bases for V and 6 bases for J; bases not matched to a gene: 13. This CDR3 has 16 residues. In DNA, the CDR3 is TGTGCCAGCGGGGGGACTAGCGGGATTTTTACGCGCGAGCAGTACTTC. This translates into CASGGTSGIFTREQYF.

The CDR3 bases are TGTGCCAGCAGTTTATTGGCTAGCGGGATAGGGACAGATACGCAGTATTTT. Amino acid sequence: CASSLLASGIGTDTQYF. The rearrangement uses TRBV28 and TRBJ2-3, with 9 bases matching TRBD2. Per the germline V gene, CDR1 is MDHEN and CDR2 is SYDVKM. This CDR3 is built from 17 residues. With 1 base clipped from V and 3 bases from J, the junction kept 8 bases outside the gene matches.

A single count supports this clone. The chain carries TRBV15 and TRBJ1-1; 7 bases match TRBD1. In germline, CDR1 is LNHNV, CDR2 YYDKDF (reference sequence). Trimming cost V 0 bases and J 6 bases; bases outside gene matches: 7. This CDR3 is 15 amino acids long. CDR3 bases: TGTGCCACCAGCAGAGAGATGACAGGGTTGCCTGAAGCTTTCTTT. This encodes CATSREMTGLPEAFF.

This chain connects TRBV7-9 to TRBJ1-1; D remains ambiguous. The CDR3 runs to 13 residues. Germline assignment: CDR1 SEHNR and CDR2 FQNEAQ (reference sequence). The ends were cut back, 5 bases at V and 2 bases at J, with 9 bases in the middle. For the CDR3, the DNA is TGTGCCAGCAGCCCGGAGGCCAACACTGAAGCTTTCTTT. Translation: CASSPEANTEAFF.

This sequence joins TRBV9 and TRBJ2-7; 10 bases are a match to TRBD2. The CDR3 totals 17 residues. Trimming cost V 0 bases and J 5 bases; bases outside gene matches: 11. Per germline, CDR1 SGDLS and CDR2 YYNGEE. As DNA, the CDR3 is TGTGCCAGCAGCGTAGGTTTCGCGGGGACTAGCGCTAACGAGCAGTACTTC. Translation gives CASSVGFAGTSANEQYF.

The chain has TRBV6-4 and TRBJ2-3; D is possibly TRBD1 or TRBD2 (5 bases each). This CDR3 is built from 15 residues. Trimming left V 3 bases short and J 4 bases short, with 14 bases between. Germline CDR1 MRHNA, CDR2 SNTAGT. The DNA for the CDR3 is TGTGCCAGCAGTGATAGGGCAGGGAGCCCAGATACGCAGTATTTT. It is translated as CASSDRAGSPDTQYF.

This chain links TRBV30 with TRBJ1-2, with D tentatively TRBD1 (6 bases). The ends were cut back, 4 bases at V and 3 bases at J, with 12 bases in the middle. The CDR3 is 13 residues long. Germline-derived CDR1 and CDR2 are GTSNPN and SVGIG (reference sequence). The CDR3 nucleotides read TGTGCCTGGACCCCAGGGGACTACTATGGCTACACCTTC. It yields the protein CAWTPGDYYGYTF.

The chain combines TRBV19 with TRBJ1-1; D is ambiguous. Germline CDR1 and CDR2: LNHDA and SQIVND (reference sequence). The CDR3 is 12 residues long. Trimming removed 3 bases from V and 4 bases from J, with 6 bases in between. The CDR3 protein is CASSIGSTEAFF. CDR3 nucleotides: TGTGCCAGTAGTATTGGCAGCACTGAAGCTTTCTTT.

Written as DNA, the CDR3 is TGTGCCAGCAGTTTAGATGCATGGGGGGTTCAGCCCCAGCATTTT. As protein: CASSLDAWGVQPQHF. The V gene is TRBV27, the J gene TRBJ1-5; tentatively, D is TRBD1 (5 bases). CDR1 and CDR2 (germline): MNHEY, SMNVEV (reference sequence). The length of the CDR3 is 15 residues. The V end lost 2 bases, the J end lost 6 bases, and 14 bases lay between the germline ends.

The gene calls are TRBV4-1 and TRBJ2-7; no firm D call. The length of the CDR3 is 14 residues. The germline CDR1 and CDR2 sequences are MGHRA and YSYEKL. Between the trimmed V and J ends, which lost 0 bases and 1 base, there was a span of 7 bases. The CDR3 is CASSQDKGSYEQYF. CDR3 DNA sequence: TGCGCCAGCAGCCAAGATAAGGGTTCCTACGAGCAGTACTTC.